Listed here are 21 T cell receptor beta chains from one sample, sequenced in a study of T cells after yellow fever vaccination. TCRdb re-analysed the 5' RACE reads in MiXCR, keeping a single row per CDR3 protein. The sample has hundreds of thousands of distinct CDR3 sequences, about 9.5% seen once. Sequences were derived from PBMCs, sampled on the day of the first yellow fever vaccination. These receptors all stem from a man aged 18-30 years who received the YFV17D yellow fever vaccine.

Ten or more counts support this clonotype. The rearrangement links TRBV18 to TRBJ1-2; no clear D. V was shortened by 5 bases and J by 8 bases, with 12 bases between the two germline ends. CDR3 size: 12 residues. Germline V CDR1 and CDR2: KGHSH, LQKENI. The CDR3 spells CASSEGPWGYTF. Written as DNA, the CDR3 is TGTGCCAGCTCAGAGGGCCCATGGGGCTACACCTTC.

This clonotype was counted a few times. DNA for the CDR3: TGTGCCAGCAGACAGGGGGGCACTGAAGCTTTCTTT. Translated: CASRQGGTEAFF. The chain carries TRBV6-2 or TRBV6-3 and TRBJ1-1, with 8 bases aligning to TRBD1. The CDR3 is made up of 12 amino acids. Looked up from germline, CDR1 is MNHEY and CDR2 is SVGEGT. The V segment lost 6 bases and the J segment 4 bases; nucleotides outside the gene matches: 1.

The chain joins TRBV27 to TRBJ2-5; D is possibly TRBD1 (5 bases). This CDR3 is built from 16 residues. Germline V gene sequence: CDR1 MNHEY, CDR2 SMNVEV (reference sequence). Trimming pared 4 bases from V and 0 bases from J, leaving 15 bases between. CDR3 bases: TGTGCCAGCAGTTCCAGAACAGGCGCGTACCAAGAGACCCAGTACTTC. It translates to CASSSRTGAYQETQYF.

A remark on this clonotype: This clone may be a read error of a much larger clone one base away. This chain links TRBV6-1 with TRBJ1-5; D remains ambiguous. The CDR3 spans 15 residues. The germline V gene encodes CDR1 MNHNS and CDR2 SASEGT. The CDR3 spells CTSSPNWVGNQPQHF. CDR3 nucleotides: TGTACCAGCAGCCCCAATTGGGTGGGCAATCAGCCCCAGCATTTT.

This clonotype has a handful of counts. The rearrangement joins TRBV3-1 to TRBJ2-5; D is ambiguous. The ends were cut back, 5 bases at V and 5 bases at J, with 9 bases in the middle. The CDR3 loop spans 12 amino acids. Germline V lookup: CDR1 LGHDT, CDR2 YNNKEL (reference sequence). The CDR3 loop reads CASSGVFETQYF. The CDR3 DNA is TGTGCCAGCAGCGGGGTCTTCGAGACCCAGTACTTC.

The genes are TRBV7-2 and TRBJ1-2; the D is unclear. The V end lost 3 bases, the J end lost 5 bases, and 7 bases lay between the germline ends. The CDR3 has 12 residues. CDR1 and CDR2 (germline): SGHTA, FQGNSA. CDR3 protein: CASSFGLYGYTF. The DNA of the CDR3 is TGTGCCAGCAGCTTTGGCCTTTATGGCTACACCTTC.

This clonotype was seen only a few times. The chain recombines TRBV9 with TRBJ2-3, with 10 bases lining up with TRBD2. J lost 1 base, V lost 2 bases, and 4 bases had no gene match. Germline assignment: CDR1 SGDLS and CDR2 YYNGEE. This CDR3 contains 16 residues. The CDR3 protein is CASSVSGTSGTDTQYF. For the CDR3, the DNA is TGTGCCAGCAGCGTCTCCGGGACTAGCGGCACAGATACGCAGTATTTT.

The chain recombines TRBV27 with TRBJ2-3, with TRBD2 identical over 7 bases. Trimming took 2 bases from V and 3 from J; bases not matched to a gene: 8. The germline CDR1 and CDR2 sequences are MNHEY and SMNVEV (reference sequence). This CDR3 contains 16 residues. The CDR3 loop reads CASSLRPGGRTDTQYF. The CDR3 coding sequence is TGTGCCAGCAGTTTACGGCCCGGGGGGAGAACAGATACGCAGTATTTT.

This clonotype has a handful of counts. The V call is TRBV12-3 or TRBV12-4, the J call TRBJ1-4; D remains unclear. The CDR3 is 14 amino acids. Trimming stripped 6 bases from V and 1 base from J, with 9 bases between. This chain's CDR3 is CASSLRRTNEKLFF. The DNA of the CDR3 is TGTGCCAGCAGCCTCAGGAGAACTAATGAAAAACTGTTTTTT.

This clonotype was seen ten or more times. The CDR3, as DNA: TGTGCCAGCAACCTCCCGGGACTAGCCATAGATACGCAGTATTTT. Residues: CASNLPGLAIDTQYF. The genes are TRBV12-3 or TRBV12-4 and TRBJ2-3; 9 bases are shared with TRBD2. CDR3 length: 15 amino acids. V lost 7 bases to trimming and J lost 5 bases; unmatched junction nucleotides: 10.

As regards this clonotype: Just one base apart from a much larger clone, this may be a read error. The gene calls are TRBV2 and TRBJ2-1, with 9 bases lining up with TRBD1. The V and J ends lost 10 bases and 2 bases, in that order; junction bases with no gene match: 6. The germline V gene has CDR1 SNHLY and CDR2 FYNNEI. The CDR3 is 14 amino acids. CDR3 DNA: TGTGCCATCACCTGGACAGGGGCCTACAATGAGCAGTTCTTC. It yields the protein CAITWTGAYNEQFF.

In this sample, this clonotype turned up many times. The J gene is TRBJ2-2, the V gene TRBV6-2 or TRBV6-3; 8 nucleotides align to TRBD1. The V and J ends lost 5 bases and 3 bases, in that order; junction bases with no gene match: 5. The CDR3 extends over 15 amino acids. CDR1 and CDR2 (germline): MNHEY, SVGEGT. The CDR3 bases are TGTGCCAGCAGTGACCGGGACAGGTACACCGGGGAGCTGTTTTTT. It is translated as CASSDRDRYTGELFF.

This clonotype was recorded a few times. This rearrangement joins TRBV18 to TRBJ1-1, with TRBD1 matching 10 bases. V trimming: 4 bases; J trimming: 7 bases; junction bases outside the gene matches: 6. CDR3 length: 14 residues. From germline, CDR1 is KGHSH and CDR2 LQKENI. The DNA of the CDR3 is TGTGCCAGCTCACGGGGACAGGGGAACGGTGAAGCTTTCTTT. Translation: CASSRGQGNGEAFF.

V gene TRBV6-5 combines with J gene TRBJ2-2, with 7 bases identical to TRBD1. V was pared by 6 bases and J by 6 bases, with 7 bases of the junction left unmatched. CDR3 length: 14 residues. CDR1 is MNHEY, CDR2 SVGAGI, per germline. This CDR3 is CASSYRGWPGELFF. CDR3 nucleotide sequence: TGTGCCAGCAGCTACAGGGGCTGGCCCGGGGAGCTGTTTTTT.

The V gene is TRBV27, the J gene TRBJ2-2, with 7 positions matching TRBD1. The V and J ends lost 6 bases and 3 bases, in that order; junction bases with no gene match: 7. This CDR3 spans 15 amino acids. The germline V gene has CDR1 MNHEY and CDR2 SMNVEV (reference sequence). CDR3 DNA: TGTGCCAGCAGACGGTGGGGACAGCACACCGGGGAGCTGTTTTTT. Its protein is CASRRWGQHTGELFF.

In this sample, this clonotype turned up a few times. V and J are TRBV18 and TRBJ2-2, with a tentative D call TRBD2 (6 bases). The V end lost 2 bases, the J end lost 1 base, and 8 bases lay between the germline ends. The CDR3 is 15 residues long. Germline V gene data show CDR1 as KGHSH and CDR2 as LQKENI. This CDR3 is CASSPVGGNTGELFF. The CDR3 DNA reads TGTGCCAGCTCACCAGTCGGGGGGAACACCGGGGAGCTGTTTTTT.

This clonotype was recorded only once. The chain is built from TRBV5-1 and TRBJ2-2; unclear D gene. Germline loops: CDR1 SGHRS, CDR2 YFSETQ. Trimming removed 4 bases at V and 6 bases at J, with 10 bases between. CDR3 length equals 13 residues. The chain's CDR3 is CASSPDPAGELFF. The CDR3 DNA is TGCGCCAGCAGCCCGGACCCCGCCGGGGAGCTGTTTTTT.

The genes are TRBV10-3 and TRBJ2-5, with TRBD2 identical over 13 bases. V gave up 6 bases and J gave up 3 bases; unmatched junction bases: 10. Per the germline V gene, CDR1 is ENHRY and CDR2 is SYGVKD. CDR3 size: 17 residues. This CDR3 reads CAISRTSGGHVKETQYF. The CDR3 coding sequence is TGTGCCATCAGCAGGACTAGCGGGGGCCACGTAAAAGAGACCCAGTACTTC.

The V and J genes are TRBV6-5 and TRBJ2-3; D not resolved. V shed 1 base and J shed 2 bases, with 7 bases lying between them. This CDR3 contains 14 residues. The germline CDR1 and CDR2 sequences are MNHEY and SVGAGI. CDR3 residues: CASSYYGPTDTQYF. In DNA form, the CDR3 reads TGTGCCAGCAGTTACTATGGGCCCACAGATACGCAGTATTTT.

With respect to this clonotype: A much larger clone differs from this one at a single base, so this may be a read error. The DNA for the CDR3 is TGTGCCAGCAGCTTAGTCCGAGGGGGCGCGTCCGGGGAGCTGTTTTTT. It yields the protein CASSLVRGGASGELFF. This chain connects TRBV7-9 to TRBJ2-2, with 7 bases fitting TRBD1. From germline, CDR1 is SEHNR and CDR2 FQNEAQ (reference sequence). The CDR3 extends over 16 amino acids. V lost 1 base and J lost 6; bases outside the gene matches: 8.

This clonotype was counted ten times or more. This sequence joins TRBV7-2 and TRBJ2-4; maybe TRBD2 (7 bases). Trimming took off 5 bases at V and 3 bases at J, with 17 bases between the two ends. The V gene's germline CDR1 is SGHTA and CDR2 FQGNSA. This CDR3 comprises 16 residues. CDR3 DNA: TGTGCCAGCAGCCATCATACAGGGAGGGACAAAAACATTCAGTACTTC. As protein: CASSHHTGRDKNIQYF. Complete variable domain (other parts from reference TRBV7-2 and TRBJ2-4): GAGVSQSPSNKVTEKGKDVELRCDPISGHTALYWYRQSLGQGLEFLIYFQGNSAPDKSGLPSDRFSAERTGGSVSTLTIQRTQQEDSAVYLCASSHHTGRDKNIQYFGAGTRLSVL.